Below, 18 T cell receptor beta chains from the same sample are listed, as sequenced in a study of T cell repertoires in cytomegalovirus infection. From the reads, TCRdb called clonotypes with MiXCR, one entry per CDR3 protein. The sample contains 250,000 to 300,000 distinct CDR3 sequences, 9.1% of which appear only once. Input material: PBMCs. All receptors come from a human donor in good health (CMV status not recorded). Some clones in this sample may be carry-over from other donors' samples.

This clonotype was counted many times. This chain connects TRBV28 to TRBJ1-1; D is unclear. The CDR3 extends over 11 amino acids. V was clipped by 2 bases and J by 7 bases, with 5 bases between them. The V gene's germline CDR1 is MDHEN and CDR2 SYDVKM. The CDR3: CASSLRDEAFF. CDR3 DNA sequence: TGTGCCAGCAGTTTACGAGATGAAGCTTTCTTT.

This clonotype was seen ten or more times. The chain has TRBV9 and TRBJ1-2; 7 bases are shared with TRBD1. With V trimmed by 1 base and J by 4 bases, 4 bases remained unmatched. The germline CDR1 and CDR2 sequences are SGDLS and YYNGEE. CDR3 length equals 14 residues. CDR3 in amino acids: CASSVSGGSYGYTF. The CDR3 nucleotides are TGTGCCAGCAGCGTATCAGGGGGATCCTATGGCTACACCTTC.

This clonotype came up many times. The chain uses TRBV7-2 and TRBJ1-2, with D possibly matching TRBD1 (6 bases). CDR1 and CDR2 from the germline V gene are SGHTA and FQGNSA. CDR3 length equals 12 residues. The V end lost 7 bases, the J end lost 4 bases, and 10 bases lay between the germline ends. The CDR3 nucleotides are TGTGCCAGCAACGACAGGATCTATGGCTACACCTTC. Translation: CASNDRIYGYTF.

There are many counts of this clonotype. The V and J genes are TRBV7-2 and TRBJ1-5; D gene ambiguous. Germline V gives CDR1 SGHTA, CDR2 FQGNSA. The CDR3 consists of 13 residues. Trimming removed 3 bases at V and 4 bases at J, with 7 bases between. The DNA of the CDR3 is TGTGCCAGCAGCTTTGAACGAAATCAGCCCCAGCATTTT. This encodes CASSFERNQPQHF.

This clonotype was found many times. V gene TRBV19 combines with J gene TRBJ1-2; 8 positions match TRBD1. J gave up 5 bases and V 7 bases, and 9 bases lay outside the gene matches. The CDR3 length is 14 residues. CDR1 and CDR2 (germline): LNHDA, SQIVND (reference sequence). CDR3 amino acids: CASMRQGLEYGYTF. The DNA for the CDR3 is TGTGCCAGTATGAGACAGGGGCTTGAGTATGGCTACACCTTC.

This clonotype occurred many times. V is TRBV6-1 and J is TRBJ1-1, with TRBD1 as a possible D gene (5 bases). V lost 0 bases, J lost 5 bases, and 16 bases lay in between. Germline CDR1 reads MNHNS; CDR2 reads SASEGT. There are 16 residues in the CDR3. The CDR3 protein is CASSEARGRRGTEAFF. The DNA of the CDR3 is TGTGCCAGCAGTGAAGCCCGGGGAAGGAGGGGAACTGAAGCTTTCTTT.

This clonotype has at least ten counts. The V and J genes are TRBV6-6 and TRBJ1-1, with D unclear. The CDR3 totals 14 residues. From germline, CDR1 is MNHNY and CDR2 SVGAGI (reference sequence). Trimming took 0 bases from V and 2 from J, leaving 7 bases between them. CDR3 in amino acids: CASSYSNINTEAFF. Written as DNA, the CDR3 is TGTGCCAGCAGTTACTCGAACATAAACACTGAAGCTTTCTTT.

This clonotype showed up many times. The chain has TRBV15 and TRBJ2-1, with TRBD2 matching 11 bases. CDR3 length equals 15 residues. Unmatched junction bases numbered 9, after V lost 1 base and J lost 13 bases. Germline V gene data show CDR1 as LNHNV and CDR2 as YYDKDF (reference sequence). Here the CDR3 reads CATSRGNSGGEGQFF. In nucleotides, the CDR3 is TGTGCCACCAGCAGAGGGAATAGCGGGGGGGAGGGTCAGTTCTTC. Drawing the rest from reference TRBV15 and TRBJ2-1, the complete variable domain is DAMVIQNPRYQVTQFGKPVTLSCSQTLNHNVMYWYQQKSSQAPKLLFHYYDKDFNNEADTPDNFQSRRPNTSFCFLDIRSPGLGDTAMYLCATSRGNSGGEGQFFGPGTRLTVL.

This clonotype was counted only a few times. The chain links TRBV7-6 to TRBJ1-1, with TRBD1 matching over 7 bases. The CDR3 covers 14 residues. J lost 4 bases, V lost 3 bases, and 5 bases had no gene match. Germline lookup yields CDR1 SGHVS and CDR2 FNYEAQ. The CDR3 sequence is CASSFLTGVTEAFF. For the CDR3, the DNA is TGTGCCAGCAGCTTCCTAACAGGGGTCACTGAAGCTTTCTTT. The full variable domain, rest sourced from reference TRBV7-6 and TRBJ1-1, is GAGVSQSPRYKVTKRGQDVALRCDPISGHVSLYWYRQALGQGPEFLTYFNYEAQQDKSGLPNDRFSAERPEGSISTLTIQRTEQRDSAMYRCASSFLTGVTEAFFGQGTRLTVV.

This clonotype was seen more than once but under ten times. The chain uses TRBV6-2 or TRBV6-3 and TRBJ2-7, with 10 bases matching TRBD2. The V and J ends lost 7 bases and 7 bases, in that order; junction bases with no gene match: 22. Germline CDR1 and CDR2: MNHEY and SVGEGT. This CDR3 is 18 amino acids long. In nucleotides, the CDR3 is TGTGCCAGCACCACAAGGGGCGGACTAGCGGACCTTCGTCTAGAGCAGTACTTC. This translates into CASTTRGGLADLRLEQYF.

This chain's CDR3 is CASSPDGTYEQYF. The CDR3 DNA sequence: TGCGCCAGCAGCCCGGACGGGACCTACGAGCAGTACTTC. This chain joins TRBV5-1 and TRBJ2-7, with a possible D match to TRBD2 (5 bases). CDR1 and CDR2 (germline): SGHRS, YFSETQ. The CDR3 is 13 residues long. With 4 bases removed from V and 2 bases from J, the gap between germline ends came to 10 bases.

This clonotype was observed a few times. The chain has TRBV24-1 and TRBJ2-2; the D is unclear. CDR1 and CDR2 (germline): KGHDR, SFDVKD. V lost 8 bases and J lost 1, with 4 bases in between. This CDR3 contains 12 residues. As DNA, the CDR3 is TGTGCCACCACGGAGAACACCGGGGAGCTGTTTTTT. The encoded protein is CATTENTGELFF.

This clonotype is a singleton in its sample. The chain has TRBV7-9 and TRBJ1-4; the match to TRBD1 covers 7 bases. Per germline, CDR1 SEHNR and CDR2 FQNEAQ (reference sequence). The CDR3 is 14 residues long. The trim removed 7 bases at V and 1 base at J, leaving 3 bases unmatched. CDR3: CASNNRGTNEKLFF. CDR3 sequence (DNA): TGTGCCAGCAACAACAGGGGAACTAATGAAAAACTGTTTTTT.

Ten or more counts support this clonotype. The chain combines TRBV20-1 with TRBJ1-1; no clear D. The CDR3 covers 13 residues. Trimming removed 2 bases at V and 2 bases at J, with 9 bases between. Germline V lookup: CDR1 DFQATT, CDR2 SNEGSKA (reference sequence). In DNA, the CDR3 is TGCAGTGCTAGAAGCAGCCTCAACACTGAAGCTTTCTTT. It encodes CSARSSLNTEAFF.

This clonotype was seen a handful of times. This chain links TRBV5-1 with TRBJ1-2, with 10 bases lining up with TRBD1. The junction had 8 bases not matched to a gene; V was cut back by 5 bases and J by 7 bases. From germline, CDR1 is SGHRS and CDR2 YFSETQ. The CDR3 runs 14 residues. The CDR3 DNA is TGCGCCAGCAGGCCGGGACAGGGGACGCTTGGCTACACCTTC. Its translation is CASRPGQGTLGYTF. Filled out from reference TRBV5-1 and TRBJ1-2, the complete variable domain reads KAGVTQTPRYLIKTRGQQVTLSCSPISGHRSVSWYQQTPGQGLQFLFEYFSETQRNKGNFPGRFSGRQFSNSRSEMNVSTLELGDSALYLCASRPGQGTLGYTFGSGTRLTVV.

V is TRBV15 and J is TRBJ2-5; D is ambiguous. Germline CDR1 is LNHNV and CDR2 is YYDKDF (reference sequence). With 0 bases removed from V and 2 bases from J, the gap between germline ends came to 16 bases. The CDR3 spans 17 residues. The CDR3 nucleotides are TGTGCCACCAGCAGAGATAAAGGGAAAATGCCACAAGAGACCCAGTACTTC. Translation: CATSRDKGKMPQETQYF.

This clonotype was detected ten times or more. The J gene is TRBJ2-1, the V gene TRBV6-1; the D is unclear. V lost 2 bases and J lost 3, with 8 bases in between. This CDR3 is 14 amino acids long. Germline V gene data show CDR1 as MNHNS and CDR2 as SASEGT. The CDR3 is CASSERKNYNEQFF. In nucleotides, the CDR3 is TGTGCCAGCAGTGAACGGAAGAACTACAATGAGCAGTTCTTC.

This chain links TRBV27 with TRBJ1-2; D gene uncertain. The germline gives CDR1 MNHEY, CDR2 SMNVEV (reference sequence). Deletions cut 6 bases from V and 2 bases from J, with 16 bases between. The CDR3 totals 15 residues. The CDR3 DNA reads TGTGCCAGCAGACAAAGTCGGACGGTCAACTATGGCTACACCTTC. This codes for CASRQSRTVNYGYTF.